The 21 T cell receptor beta chains below were found in one sample sequenced in a study of neurological immune-mediated disorders. TCRdb re-derived calls from the 5' RACE reads in MiXCR, one entry per CDR3 protein. The sample yields approximately 50,000 distinct CDR3 sequences, 9% to 12% seen once. Material for sequencing was PBMCs. The receptors were gathered from a man between 70 and 80 years old with HTLV-1-associated myelopathy (HAM/TSP).

This clonotype has ten or more counts. As DNA, the CDR3 is TGTGCCAGCAGCTTACGGGGCGGATTTACTAATGAGCAGTTCTTC. Translation gives CASSLRGGFTNEQFF. V is TRBV7-8 and J is TRBJ2-1; D might be TRBD1 or TRBD2, each matching 5 bases. The CDR3 extends over 15 amino acids. The V and J ends lost 2 bases and 7 bases respectively, with 15 bases between them. The germline V gene encodes CDR1 SGHVS and CDR2 FQNEAQ.

Regarding this clonotype: The junction and the germline gene differ at one end; a read error may be behind it. V is TRBV5-1 and J is TRBJ1-4; D gene unclear. Per germline, CDR1 SGHRS and CDR2 YFSETQ. This CDR3 comprises 14 residues. The CDR3 region is CASSLGGGVEKLFF. CDR3 bases: TGTGCCAGCAGCTTGGGAGGCGGGGTTGAAAAACTGTTTTTT.

The sample holds many counts of this clonotype. This rearrangement joins TRBV6-5 to TRBJ1-4, with a tentative D call TRBD1 (6 bases). The germline V gene encodes CDR1 MNHEY and CDR2 SVGAGI. The CDR3 consists of 15 residues. V was trimmed by 6 bases and J by 0 bases, leaving 11 bases between them. CDR3 nucleotides: TGTGCCAGCAGCAGGACAGTTGCAACTAATGAAAAACTGTTTTTT. Translating it yields CASSRTVATNEKLFF.

The table lists this clonotype with many counts. The chain's CDR3 is CASGEGFSYNEQFF. CDR3 sequence (DNA): TGTGCCTCAGGAGAAGGTTTCTCCTACAATGAGCAGTTCTTC. The chain employs TRBV10-3 and TRBJ2-1; D is unclear. The CDR3 has 14 amino acids. CDR1 and CDR2 (germline): ENHRY, SYGVKD. V dropped 11 bases and J dropped 0 bases, with 14 bases sitting between them.

This clonotype occurred once. V usage is TRBV12-3 or TRBV12-4 and J usage is TRBJ2-2, with 7 bases matching TRBD2. The CDR3 has 16 amino acids. The V gene end was trimmed by 3 bases and the J gene end by 5 bases; junction bases not matched to a gene: 9. The CDR3 protein is CASSFSSLAETGELFF. CDR3 nucleotide sequence: TGTGCCAGCAGTTTTAGCAGTCTAGCGGAAACCGGGGAGCTGTTTTTT.

The table lists this clonotype with many counts. V usage is TRBV7-2 and J usage is TRBJ2-3, with D possibly matching TRBD1 (5 bases). This CDR3 has 14 residues. Between the trimmed V and J ends, which lost 3 bases and 4 bases, there was a span of 11 bases. Germline V gene lookup returns CDR1 SGHTA and CDR2 FQGNSA. The DNA for the CDR3 is TGTGCCAGCAGCTTTAGCTCCAGGGCAGATACGCAGTATTTT. As protein: CASSFSSRADTQYF.

There are many counts of this clonotype. The chain carries TRBV6-5 and TRBJ1-1, with a weak D call TRBD1 (5 bases). V gave up 6 bases and J gave up 7 bases, with 12 bases separating them. This CDR3 has 12 residues. The V gene's germline CDR1 is MNHEY and CDR2 SVGAGI. As DNA, the CDR3 is TGTGCCAGCAGCCGGGTGGGGGGTGAAGCTTTCTTT. It is translated as CASSRVGGEAFF.

This clonotype was seen many times. The V call is TRBV7-2, the J call TRBJ1-1, with D unresolved. The CDR3 length is 16 residues. The germline CDR1 and CDR2 sequences are SGHTA and FQGNSA. V lost 5 bases and J lost 1, with 17 bases in between. CDR3 bases: TGTGCCAGCAGCGCCCATCGCGGCGGCAGGAACACTGAAGCTTTCTTT. Amino acid sequence: CASSAHRGGRNTEAFF.

The chain is built from TRBV7-2 and TRBJ2-7; a weak D match, TRBD1 (6 bases). The CDR3 sequence is 14 residues long. Per germline, CDR1 SGHTA and CDR2 FQGNSA. Trimming took 1 base from V and 4 from J, leaving 11 bases between them. The CDR3: CASSLVNRDYEQYF. The CDR3 region has the DNA TGTGCCAGCAGCTTAGTTAACAGGGATTACGAGCAGTACTTC. The full variable domain, in which reference TRBV7-2 and TRBJ2-7 provide the parts outside the CDR3, is GAGVSQSPSNKVTEKGKDVELRCDPISGHTALYWYRQSLGQGLEFLIYFQGNSAPDKSGLPSDRFSAERTGGSVSTLTIQRTQQEDSAVYLCASSLVNRDYEQYFGPGTRLTVT.

This clonotype was seen ten or more times. The genes are TRBV20-1 and TRBJ2-1, with TRBD2 matching over 11 bases. The CDR3 consists of 13 residues. With 3 bases clipped from V and 6 bases from J, the junction kept 1 base outside the gene matches. CDR1 is DFQATT, CDR2 SNEGSKA, per germline (reference sequence). The CDR3 nucleotides read TGCAGTGCTAGGACTAGCGGGGCCAATGAGCAGTTCTTC. Protein product: CSARTSGANEQFF.

This clonotype was seen ten or more times. The genes are TRBV9 and TRBJ2-2, with TRBD2 identical over 8 bases. This CDR3 has 16 amino acids. In germline, CDR1 is SGDLS, CDR2 YYNGEE. After removal of 4 bases from V and 1 base from J, the junction contained 6 bases not matched to a gene. The chain's CDR3 is CASSKSAGGNTGELFF. The CDR3 DNA sequence: TGTGCCAGCAGCAAGAGTGCGGGAGGGAACACCGGGGAGCTGTTTTTT.

The rearrangement joins TRBV12-3 or TRBV12-4 to TRBJ2-3, with 10 bases matching TRBD1. The ends lost 9 bases at V and 4 bases at J; junction bases unmatched: 4. The CDR3 is made up of 13 amino acids. CDR3 coding DNA: TGTGCCAGTCCGGGACAGGGGTCAGATACGCAGTATTTT. Translated: CASPGQGSDTQYF.

This clonotype came up many times. This sequence joins TRBV20-1 and TRBJ2-2; D may match TRBD1 or TRBD2 (5 bases each). Germline V CDR1 and CDR2: DFQATT, SNEGSKA (reference sequence). The CDR3 is 12 amino acids. The V gene lost 7 bases and the J gene lost 1 base, with 7 bases spanning the gap. Written as DNA, the CDR3 is TGCAGTGGGGGGAGGAACACCGGGGAGCTGTTTTTT. The encoded protein is CSGGRNTGELFF.

This clonotype is classed as medium-sized. The V and J genes are TRBV12-3 or TRBV12-4 and TRBJ2-6; 9 positions match TRBD1. This CDR3 has 18 residues. Trimming removed 3 bases from V and 2 bases from J; junction bases left unmatched: 8. The CDR3 bases are TGTGCCAGCAGTTTTACCGGGACAGGGAGACCTGGGGCCAACGTCCTGACTTTC. Translating it yields CASSFTGTGRPGANVLTF.

This clonotype was seen only a few times. The chain links TRBV20-1 to TRBJ2-7; 13 nucleotides align to TRBD2. This CDR3 has 14 residues. Germline V lookup: CDR1 DFQATT, CDR2 SNEGSKA (reference sequence). After removal of 5 bases from V and 4 bases from J, the junction contained 5 bases not matched to a gene. The CDR3 is CSARTSGRGYEQYF. The CDR3 DNA reads as TGCAGTGCTCGCACTAGCGGGAGGGGGTACGAGCAGTACTTC.

This clonotype showed up just a few times. This rearrangement joins TRBV20-1 to TRBJ1-3; maybe TRBD1 (5 bases). Germline V gene sequence: CDR1 DFQATT, CDR2 SNEGSKA (reference sequence). V lost 0 bases to trimming and J lost 3 bases, with 15 bases between them. The CDR3 spans 16 residues. In DNA form, the CDR3 reads TGCAGTGCTAGAGAAGATGGAGGGGAGGATGGAAACACCATATATTTT. Protein product: CSAREDGGEDGNTIYF.

The CDR3 reads CASKGPVYEQYF. The CDR3, as DNA: TGTGCCAGCAAAGGACCCGTCTACGAGCAGTACTTC. This chain joins TRBV2 and TRBJ2-7; D remains unclear. Trimming removed 7 bases from V and 3 bases from J, with 10 bases in between. The V gene's germline CDR1 is SNHLY and CDR2 FYNNEI. This CDR3 contains 12 residues.

In its sample, this clonotype was seen a few times. The chain has TRBV28 and TRBJ1-5; D is undetermined. This CDR3 is built from 14 residues. V lost 6 bases to trimming and J lost 1 base, with 10 bases between them. Germline loops: CDR1 MDHEN, CDR2 SYDVKM. Here the CDR3 reads CASSEGLSNQPQHF. The CDR3 nucleotides read TGTGCCAGCAGCGAAGGTTTAAGCAATCAGCCCCAGCATTTT.

This clonotype was counted ten times or more. The gene calls are TRBV25-1 and TRBJ2-5, with D possibly being TRBD1 (7 bases). In germline, CDR1 is MGHDK, CDR2 SYGVNS. The CDR3 length is 13 residues. The V end was cut by 3 bases, the J end by 7 bases, with 12 bases between. The CDR3 sequence: CASSDAGGLTQYF. DNA for the CDR3: TGTGCCAGCAGTGATGCAGGGGGGTTGACCCAGTACTTC. The complete variable domain, with remaining parts taken from reference TRBV25-1 and TRBJ2-5, reads EADIYQTPRYLVIGTGKKITLECSQTMGHDKMYWYQQDPGMELHLIHYSYGVNSTEKGDLSSESTVSRIRTEHFPLTLESARPSHTSQYLCASSDAGGLTQYFGPGTRLLVL.

This clonotype was recorded many times. The chain is built from TRBV5-6 and TRBJ2-7; D call uncertain. V shed 0 bases and J shed 5 bases, with 9 bases lying between them. CDR3 length equals 13 residues. The germline gives CDR1 SGHDT, CDR2 YYEEEE. The CDR3 region has the DNA TGTGCCAGCAGCTTGGCGACCTCGCACGAGCAGTACTTC. This encodes CASSLATSHEQYF.

This clonotype occurred many times. V and J are TRBV25-1 and TRBJ2-5, with 7 positions matching TRBD1. CDR1 and CDR2 (germline): MGHDK, SYGVNS. V lost 2 bases to trimming and J lost 5 bases; unmatched junction nucleotides: 5. The CDR3 totals 14 residues. CDR3 coding DNA: TGTGCCAGCAGTGAACCGGGACAGCGCGAGACCCAGTACTTC. Translating it yields CASSEPGQRETQYF.